The 29 T cell receptor beta chains given below trace back to one sample, sequenced in a study of CD8+CD57+ T cells in acquired aplastic anemia. TCR beta VDJ and CDR3 profiles were obtained from a genomic DNA template. TCRdb recomputed calls from the reads with MiXCR, one row per CDR3 protein. The data contain 65,000 or so distinct CDR3 sequences, around 50% of them singletons. Sequences were obtained from sorted CD4+, CD8+, or CD8+CD57+ T cells (not recorded which) from PBMCs. These receptors were taken from a human donor in good health, serving as a control.

The chain recombines TRBV15 with TRBJ1-1, with D unresolved. Trimming stripped 2 bases from V and 7 bases from J, with 11 bases between. Germline CDR1 reads LNHNV; CDR2 reads YYDKDF (reference sequence). This CDR3 contains 13 residues. The CDR3, as DNA: TGTGCCACCAGCAGAAAGGTCACATTTGAAGCTTTCTTT. Translation: CATSRKVTFEAFF.

For this clonotype: An end of the junction differs from the germline gene, which may be a read error. The rearrangement uses TRBV7-2 and TRBJ2-5; D uncertain. The CDR3 is 13 residues long. The germline gives CDR1 SGHTA, CDR2 FQGNSA. As DNA, the CDR3 is TGTGCCAGCAGCTTAGGAGTTCAAGAGGCCCAGTACTTC. Protein: CASSLGVQEAQYF.

The V call is TRBV19, the J call TRBJ1-5; no clear D gene. V lost 3 bases, J lost 6 bases, and 9 bases lay in between. This CDR3 is 13 amino acids long. CDR1 and CDR2 (germline): LNHDA, SQIVND (reference sequence). The CDR3, as DNA: TGTGCCAGTAGTATCCGAGGGAGTCAGCCCCAGCATTTT. Its protein is CASSIRGSQPQHF. Supplemented by reference TRBV19 and TRBJ1-5, the full variable domain reads DGGITQSPKYLFRKEGQNVTLSCEQNLNHDAMYWYRQDPGQGLRLIYYSQIVNDFQKGDIAEGYSVSREKKESFPLTVTSAQKNPTAFYLCASSIRGSQPQHFGDGTRLSIL.

This clonotype is labeled medium-sized. The chain joins TRBV15 to TRBJ1-1; the match to TRBD1 covers 8 bases. V was clipped by 0 bases and J by 5 bases; unmatched bases: 5. The CDR3 contains 15 residues. CDR1 is LNHNV and CDR2 is YYDKDF in the germline V gene (reference sequence). CDR3 sequence (DNA): TGTGCCACCAGCAGAGATTTACACAGGGGGACTGAAGCTTTCTTT. Translated: CATSRDLHRGTEAFF.

V is TRBV19 and J is TRBJ1-2; D not certain. V was pared by 3 bases and J by 0 bases, with 11 bases between. This CDR3 contains 15 residues. Per germline, CDR1 LNHDA and CDR2 SQIVND (reference sequence). The CDR3 sequence is CASSMAGSANYGYTF. The CDR3 nucleotides read TGTGCCAGTAGTATGGCGGGGTCTGCTAACTATGGCTACACCTTC.

The table lists this clonotype with many counts. The rearrangement joins TRBV19 to TRBJ2-7; 11 bases map to TRBD2. The CDR3 is made up of 18 amino acids. Germline trimming cut 3 bases from V and 0 bases from J; bases unmatched to any gene: 10. CDR1 is LNHDA, CDR2 SQIVND, per germline (reference sequence). CDR3 nucleotides: TGTGCCAGTAGTATCGCGACTAGCGGGGACTTAAGCTCCTACGAGCAGTACTTC. Its protein is CASSIATSGDLSSYEQYF.

This clonotype appeared a few times. The chain is built from TRBV19 and TRBJ1-2, with TRBD1 identical over 7 bases. The CDR3 runs 16 residues. The germline V gene has CDR1 LNHDA and CDR2 SQIVND (reference sequence). The ends lost 6 bases at V and 1 base at J; junction bases unmatched: 11. The chain's CDR3 is CASRGGRDRVNYGYTF. CDR3 nucleotide sequence: TGTGCCAGTAGGGGAGGCCGGGACAGAGTTAACTATGGCTACACCTTC.

The chain joins TRBV9 to TRBJ2-7; 12 bases align to TRBD1. V was pared by 0 bases and J by 5 bases, with 6 bases of the junction left unmatched. The CDR3 extends over 16 amino acids. Germline CDR1 and CDR2: SGDLS and YYNGEE. The CDR3 region has the DNA TGTGCCAGCAGCGTAGGCCCGGGACAGGGGGCCCACGAGCAGTACTTC. Residues: CASSVGPGQGAHEQYF. Complete variable domain (other parts from reference TRBV9 and TRBJ2-7): DSGVTQTPKHLITATGQRVTLRCSPRSGDLSVYWYQQSLDQGLQFLIQYYNGEERAKGNILERFSAQQFPDLHSELNLSSLELGDSALYFCASSVGPGQGAHEQYFGPGTRLTVT.

This clonotype was counted many times. This chain connects TRBV6-1 to TRBJ1-4; TRBD1 agrees at 9 bases. This CDR3 contains 14 residues. J was trimmed by 7 bases and V by 6 bases; bases with no gene match: 6. Germline CDR1 reads MNHNS; CDR2 reads SASEGT. The CDR3, as DNA: TGTGCCAGCAGAAGGGACAGGGTCATTGAAAAACTGTTTTTT. Translating gives CASRRDRVIEKLFF.

This clonotype appeared a few times. The chain is built from TRBV6-1 and TRBJ1-5; 7 bases match TRBD1. Germline assignment: CDR1 MNHNS and CDR2 SASEGT. Trimming removed 3 bases from V and 4 bases from J; junction bases left unmatched: 6. The CDR3 runs 15 residues. The CDR3 DNA reads TGTGCCAGCAGTGAGGCTCCGGGACAGAATCAGCCCCAGCATTTT. Translated: CASSEAPGQNQPQHF.

A remark on this clonotype: The conserved phenylalanine or tryptophan normally closing the CDR3 is absent here, so this likely arose from a read error. The chain combines TRBV20-1 with TRBJ1-1, with no clear D. The CDR3 contains 13 residues. Per germline, CDR1 DFQATT and CDR2 SNEGSKA (reference sequence). CDR3 DNA sequence: TGCGGTGCTAGAGAGGATCGGAACACTGAAGCTTTCCTT. Residues: CGAREDRNTEAFL.

In its sample, this clonotype was seen many times. The rearrangement uses TRBV19 and TRBJ2-6, with TRBD2 matching over 8 bases. Per the germline V gene, CDR1 is LNHDA and CDR2 is SQIVND (reference sequence). With 7 bases clipped from V and 3 bases from J, the junction kept 8 bases outside the gene matches. This CDR3 spans 16 amino acids. The DNA for the CDR3 is TGTGCCAGTACCCCCGGGGGGGGCCGTGGGGCCAACGTCCTGACTTTC. It yields the protein CASTPGGGRGANVLTF.

The CDR3 bases are TGTGCCAGCAGCTACCAACAGGGGACAGGTTTAGCTAACTATGGCTACACCTTC. Amino acid sequence: CASSYQQGTGLANYGYTF. This chain uses TRBV7-8 with TRBJ1-2; 8 nucleotides match TRBD1. Germline V lookup: CDR1 SGHVS, CDR2 FQNEAQ. The CDR3 has 18 amino acids. After removal of 4 bases from V and 0 bases from J, the junction contained 13 bases not matched to a gene.

This rearrangement joins TRBV7-8 to TRBJ1-6; D gene uncertain. Germline-derived CDR1 and CDR2 are SGHVS and FQNEAQ. CDR3 length: 13 amino acids. Trimming cost V 3 bases and J 5 bases, with 5 bases left between them. The CDR3 sequence: CASSLGNNSPLHF. CDR3 DNA: TGTGCCAGCAGCTTGGGGAATAATTCACCCCTCCACTTT.

This clonotype showed up many times. The V call is TRBV14, the J call TRBJ2-7; 8 bases match TRBD1. The CDR3 totals 17 residues. Trimming cost V 2 bases and J 2 bases; bases outside gene matches: 11. Germline V gene sequence: CDR1 SGHDN, CDR2 FVKESK. The CDR3 region is CASSQRTGRGDTYEQYF. CDR3 DNA sequence: TGTGCCAGCAGCCAAAGGACAGGGCGTGGGGATACCTACGAGCAGTACTTC.

The sample holds many counts of this clonotype. The rearrangement links TRBV6-1 to TRBJ1-5, with 10 bases identical to TRBD1. The germline V gene encodes CDR1 MNHNS and CDR2 SASEGT. This CDR3 has 15 residues. With 6 bases clipped from V and 6 bases from J, the junction kept 8 bases outside the gene matches. This CDR3 reads CASRSGTGDTQPQHF. DNA for the CDR3: TGTGCCAGCAGATCCGGGACAGGGGATACTCAGCCCCAGCATTTT.

The rearrangement joins TRBV12-3 or TRBV12-4 to TRBJ1-5; D perhaps matches TRBD1 (6 bases). The CDR3 covers 16 residues. V was shortened by 8 bases and J by 2 bases, with 19 bases between the two germline ends. The CDR3 nucleotides are TGTGCCAGCCCCCTACAGGGAGCGACGGGCAATCAGCCCCAGCATTTT. It specifies CASPLQGATGNQPQHF.

The rearrangement uses TRBV7-2 and TRBJ1-2, with TRBD1 matching 8 bases. The J segment lost 2 bases and the V segment lost 4 bases, leaving 6 bases of the junction unmatched. CDR3 length: 15 residues. Germline V gene data show CDR1 as SGHTA and CDR2 as FQGNSA. The CDR3: CASSSATGVNYGYTF. The CDR3 nucleotides are TGTGCCAGCAGCTCAGCGACAGGGGTCAACTATGGCTACACCTTC. The full variable domain, its missing parts supplied by reference TRBV7-2 and TRBJ1-2, is GAGVSQSPSNKVTEKGKDVELRCDPISGHTALYWYRQSLGQGLEFLIYFQGNSAPDKSGLPSDRFSAERTGGSVSTLTIQRTQQEDSAVYLCASSSATGVNYGYTFGSGTRLTVV.

The chain couples TRBV29-1 to TRBJ2-7; 7 nucleotides agree with TRBD1. The J segment lost 0 bases and the V segment lost 7 bases, leaving 3 bases of the junction unmatched. This CDR3 has 12 residues. CDR1 is SQVTM and CDR2 is ANQGSEA in the germline V gene. The CDR3 spells CSADRASYEQYF. The CDR3 DNA reads as TGCAGCGCAGACAGGGCCTCCTACGAGCAGTACTTC.

The chain combines TRBV10-2 with TRBJ2-4, with TRBD1 matching over 9 bases. The J segment lost 1 base and the V segment lost 0 bases, leaving 4 bases of the junction unmatched. CDR3 length: 17 amino acids. The germline V gene encodes CDR1 WSHSY and CDR2 SAAADI. This CDR3 is CASSESPGQGAKNIQYF. The CDR3 DNA reads TGCGCCAGCAGTGAGTCGCCCGGACAGGGGGCCAAAAACATTCAGTACTTC.

In this sample, this clonotype turned up many times. The gene calls are TRBV9 and TRBJ1-6; perhaps TRBD1 as D (5 bases). Trimming stripped 0 bases from V and 3 bases from J, with 13 bases between. There are 17 residues in the CDR3. Germline V gene data show CDR1 as SGDLS and CDR2 as YYNGEE. CDR3 coding DNA: TGTGCCAGCAGCGTAGCTGACAGCCGTTTCTATAATTCACCCCTCCACTTT. Translating it yields CASSVADSRFYNSPLHF.

This chain uses TRBV20-1 with TRBJ2-7, with a possible D match to TRBD2 (5 bases). CDR3 length: 10 residues. The germline V gene encodes CDR1 DFQATT and CDR2 SNEGSKA (reference sequence). In nucleotides, the CDR3 is TGCAGCACCGGGGCCTACGAGCAGTACTTC. It codes for CSTGAYEQYF.

The chain links TRBV19 to TRBJ1-6; 8 bases align to TRBD1. CDR1 LNHDA and CDR2 SQIVND come from the germline V gene (reference sequence). The CDR3 sequence is 15 residues long. V lost 4 bases to trimming and J lost 3 bases; unmatched junction nucleotides: 2. The CDR3: CASSTGQGYNSPLHF. The DNA for the CDR3 is TGTGCCAGTAGTACCGGACAGGGCTATAATTCACCCCTCCACTTT. Variable domain in full (rest from reference TRBV19 and TRBJ1-6): DGGITQSPKYLFRKEGQNVTLSCEQNLNHDAMYWYRQDPGQGLRLIYYSQIVNDFQKGDIAEGYSVSREKKESFPLTVTSAQKNPTAFYLCASSTGQGYNSPLHFGNGTRLTVT.

This clonotype was counted ten times or more. The rearrangement uses TRBV6-1 and TRBJ1-5; a weak D match, TRBD1 (6 bases). Trimming took 6 bases from V and 1 from J, leaving 13 bases between them. Germline CDR1 reads MNHNS; CDR2 reads SASEGT. This CDR3 spans 15 amino acids. The CDR3 nucleotides read TGTGCCAGCAGATCCGGGGGCTCGAGCAATCAGCCCCAGCATTTT. It translates to CASRSGGSSNQPQHF.

The rearrangement joins TRBV6-1 to TRBJ1-6, with 8 bases fitting TRBD1. J gave up 6 bases and V 8 bases, and 12 bases lay outside the gene matches. Per germline, CDR1 MNHNS and CDR2 SASEGT. CDR3 length: 16 residues. The DNA for the CDR3 is TGTGCCAGCCTCGGACAGGGCACCAGAGGTAATTCACCCCTCCACTTT. Translation gives CASLGQGTRGNSPLHF.

The chain employs TRBV15 and TRBJ2-5; TRBD2 matches 7 bases. Germline CDR1 LNHNV, CDR2 YYDKDF (reference sequence). The CDR3 extends over 16 amino acids. J gave up 4 bases and V 1 base, and 9 bases lay outside the gene matches. The CDR3 DNA is TGTGCCACCAGCAGAGTAGGAGGGAGGGCTTTAGAGACCCAGTACTTC. Translating it yields CATSRVGGRALETQYF. Full variable domain (missing parts from reference TRBV15 and TRBJ2-5): DAMVIQNPRYQVTQFGKPVTLSCSQTLNHNVMYWYQQKSSQAPKLLFHYYDKDFNNEADTPDNFQSRRPNTSFCFLDIRSPGLGDTAMYLCATSRVGGRALETQYFGPGTRLLVL.

The V and J genes are TRBV15 and TRBJ1-4; D might be TRBD1 (6 bases). The germline gives CDR1 LNHNV, CDR2 YYDKDF (reference sequence). V was trimmed by 3 bases and J by 10 bases, leaving 21 bases between them. The CDR3 consists of 16 residues. The CDR3 DNA is TGTGCCACCAGCAGCCTCCTACAGGGCTCTAGTGGAAAACTGTTTTTT. Residues: CATSSLLQGSSGKLFF.

The chain is built from TRBV11-1 and TRBJ1-2; a weak D match, TRBD1 (5 bases). This CDR3 has 17 amino acids. V lost 1 base, J lost 7 bases, and 22 bases lay in between. Germline CDR1 SGHAT, CDR2 FQDESV (reference sequence). In DNA form, the CDR3 reads TGTGCCAGCAGCTTAGGGGCTGGGACGACTCATTCGGGTGGCTACACCTTC. This gives the protein CASSLGAGTTHSGGYTF.

J is TRBJ2-7 and V is TRBV10-2, with TRBD1 identical over 8 bases. The CDR3 totals 16 residues. Looked up from germline, CDR1 is WSHSY and CDR2 is SAAADI. Losses at the gene ends were 4 bases for V and 4 bases for J; bases not matched to a gene: 12. The CDR3 DNA follows: TGCGCCAGCAGTGCGCACCATTGGACAGGGAAATACGAGCAGTACTTC. This encodes CASSAHHWTGKYEQYF.